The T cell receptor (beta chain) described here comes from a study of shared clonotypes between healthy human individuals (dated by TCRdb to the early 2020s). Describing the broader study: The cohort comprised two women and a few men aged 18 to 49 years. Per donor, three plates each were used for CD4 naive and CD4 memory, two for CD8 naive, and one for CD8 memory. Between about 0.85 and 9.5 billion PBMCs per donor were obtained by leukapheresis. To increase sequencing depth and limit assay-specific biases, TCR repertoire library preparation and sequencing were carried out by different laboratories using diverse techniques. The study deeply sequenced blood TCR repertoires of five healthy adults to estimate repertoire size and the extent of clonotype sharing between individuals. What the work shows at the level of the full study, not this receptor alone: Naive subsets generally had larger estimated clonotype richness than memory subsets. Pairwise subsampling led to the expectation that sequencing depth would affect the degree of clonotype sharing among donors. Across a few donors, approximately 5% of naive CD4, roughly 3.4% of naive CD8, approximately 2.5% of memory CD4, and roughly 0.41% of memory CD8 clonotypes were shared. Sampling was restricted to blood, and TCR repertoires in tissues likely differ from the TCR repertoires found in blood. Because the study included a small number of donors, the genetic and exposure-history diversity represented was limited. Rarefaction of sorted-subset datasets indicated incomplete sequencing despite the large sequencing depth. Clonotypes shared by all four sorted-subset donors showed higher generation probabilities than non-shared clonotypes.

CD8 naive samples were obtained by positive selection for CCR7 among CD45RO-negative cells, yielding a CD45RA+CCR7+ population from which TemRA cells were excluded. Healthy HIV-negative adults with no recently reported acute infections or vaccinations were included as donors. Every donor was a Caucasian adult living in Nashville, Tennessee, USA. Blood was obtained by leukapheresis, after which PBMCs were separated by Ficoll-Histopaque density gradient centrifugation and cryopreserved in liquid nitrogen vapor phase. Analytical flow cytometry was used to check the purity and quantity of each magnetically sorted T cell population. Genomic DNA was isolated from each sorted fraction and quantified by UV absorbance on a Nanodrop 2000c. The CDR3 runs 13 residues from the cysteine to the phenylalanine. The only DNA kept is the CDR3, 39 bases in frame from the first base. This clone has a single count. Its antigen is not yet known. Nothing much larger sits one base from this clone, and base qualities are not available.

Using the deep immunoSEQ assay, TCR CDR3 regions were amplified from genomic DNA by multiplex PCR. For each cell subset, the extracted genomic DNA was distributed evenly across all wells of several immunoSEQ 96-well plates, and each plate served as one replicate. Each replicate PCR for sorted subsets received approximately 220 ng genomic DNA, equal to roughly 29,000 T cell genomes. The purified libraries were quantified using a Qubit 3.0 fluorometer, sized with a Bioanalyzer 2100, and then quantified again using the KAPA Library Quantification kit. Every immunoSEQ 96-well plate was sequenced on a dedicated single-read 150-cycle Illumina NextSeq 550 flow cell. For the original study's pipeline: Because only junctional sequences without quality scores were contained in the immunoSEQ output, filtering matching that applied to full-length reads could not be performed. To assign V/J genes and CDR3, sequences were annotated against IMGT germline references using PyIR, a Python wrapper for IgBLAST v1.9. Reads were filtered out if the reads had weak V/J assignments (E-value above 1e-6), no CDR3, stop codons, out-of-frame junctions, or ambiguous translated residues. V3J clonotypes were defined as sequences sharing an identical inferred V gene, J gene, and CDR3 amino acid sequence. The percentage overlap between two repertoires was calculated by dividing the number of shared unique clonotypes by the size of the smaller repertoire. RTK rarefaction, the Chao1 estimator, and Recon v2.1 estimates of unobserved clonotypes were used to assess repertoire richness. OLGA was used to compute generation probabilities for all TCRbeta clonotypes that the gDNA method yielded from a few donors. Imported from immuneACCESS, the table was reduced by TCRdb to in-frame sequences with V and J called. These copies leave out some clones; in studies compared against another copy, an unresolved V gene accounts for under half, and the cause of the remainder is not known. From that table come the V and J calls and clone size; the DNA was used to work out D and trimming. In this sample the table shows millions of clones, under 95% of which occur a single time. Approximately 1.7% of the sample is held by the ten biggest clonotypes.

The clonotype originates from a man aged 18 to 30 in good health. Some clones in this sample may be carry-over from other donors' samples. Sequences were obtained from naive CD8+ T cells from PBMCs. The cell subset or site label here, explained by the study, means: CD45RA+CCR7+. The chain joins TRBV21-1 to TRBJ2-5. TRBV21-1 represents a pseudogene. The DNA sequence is TGTGCCAGCAGCATACCCCTCGCCGAGACCCAGTACTTC. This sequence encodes CASSIPLAETQYF.